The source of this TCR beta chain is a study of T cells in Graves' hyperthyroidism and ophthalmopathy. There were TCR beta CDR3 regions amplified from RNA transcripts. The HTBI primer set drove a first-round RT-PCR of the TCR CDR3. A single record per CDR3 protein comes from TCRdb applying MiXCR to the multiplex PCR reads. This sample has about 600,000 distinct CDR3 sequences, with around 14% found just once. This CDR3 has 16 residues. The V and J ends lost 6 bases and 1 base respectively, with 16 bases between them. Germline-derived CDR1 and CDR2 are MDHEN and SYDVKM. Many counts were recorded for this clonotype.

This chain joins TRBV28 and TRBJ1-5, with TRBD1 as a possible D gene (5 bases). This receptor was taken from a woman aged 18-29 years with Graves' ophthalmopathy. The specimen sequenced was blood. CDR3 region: CASSGGGPTSNQPQHF. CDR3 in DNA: TGTGCCAGCAGCGGGGGGGGACCGACAAGCAATCAGCCCCAGCATTTT.